This is a list of T cell receptor beta chains from one sample in a study of T cells in narcolepsy. Which antigens these TCRs recognize remains unknown. The table came from immunoSEQ multiplex PCR; TCRdb's copy has only in-frame clones and leaves some out. This sample has hundreds of clones, with more than 15% found just once. Material for sequencing was cultured CD4+ T cells from cerebrospinal fluid. The receptors stem from a human donor with narcolepsy. The CDR3 runs from the conserved cysteine through the conserved F or W. Fields, in order: J gene, clone size, V gene, D gene, CDR3 DNA, CDR3 protein. The D gene is left open where the match is weak. The size field is filled for only some rows; it gives once, few, many or a size class.

TRBJ2-5	few	TRBV11-2	TRBD2	TGTGCCAGCAGCCCTGGGACTAGCGGGGCCCAAGAGACCCAGTACTTC	CASSPGTSGAQETQYF
TRBJ2-5	.	TRBV5-1	.	TGCGCCAGCAGTCTGCTAGGACTCGCCGAAGAGACCCAGTACTTC	CASSLLGLAEETQYF
TRBJ2-3	.	TRBV6-1	.	TGTGCCATTCAGGAACAACATAGCACAGATACGCAGTATTTT	CAIQEQHSTDTQYF
TRBJ2-7	medium-sized	TRBV7-9	.	TGTGCCGGAACCGGCGGCAGCACCTACGAGCAGTACTTC	CAGTGGSTYEQYF
TRBJ2-4	few	TRBV7-2	TRBD2	TGTGCCAGCAGCTTAGCCCTGGGAGGGGCGAACATTCAGTACTTC	CASSLALGGANIQYF
TRBJ2-7	.	TRBV6-6	TRBD2	TGTGCCAGCAGCTCGACCGGGACTACTCTCTACGAGCAGTACTTC	CASSSTGTTLYEQYF
TRBJ1-1	medium-sized	TRBV11-2	TRBD1	TGTGCCAGCAGCCACACAGGGGGCCTTGGAAACACTGAAGCTTTCTTT	CASSHTGGLGNTEAFF
TRBJ1-3	large	TRBV5-6	TRBD1	TGTGCCAGCAGATACGGGACAGGGTACTCTGGAAACACCATATATTTT	CASRYGTGYSGNTIYF
TRBJ2-7	.	TRBV19	.	TGTGCGTCGGAGGGACAGTTGCACGAGCAGTACTTC	CASEGQLHEQYF
TRBJ2-7	.	TRBV6-5	TRBD2	TGTGCCAGCAGGGGCAGCGGGAGGAGTTACGAGCAGTACTTC	CASRGSGRSYEQYF
TRBJ2-3	.	TRBV6-1	TRBD1	TGTGCCAGCAGTTCCGACAGGGGAGAGGCAGATACGCAGTATTTT	CASSSDRGEADTQYF
TRBJ2-7	.	TRBV6-5	.	TGTGCCAGCAGTTACTCGGGATCCACAGGGTCCGAGCAGTACTTC	CASSYSGSTGSEQYF
TRBJ2-1	large	TRBV5-1	TRBD2	TGCGCCAGCAGCCCGGCTAGACTAGCGGGAGTGGCGAAGCAGTTCTTC	CASSPARLAGVAKQFF
TRBJ2-7	large	TRBV10-3	TRBD2	TGTGCCATCAGTGATCCCGGGGGCGGGAGGGGGTACGAGCAGTACTTC	CAISDPGGGRGYEQYF
TRBJ1-1	large	TRBV30	TRBD1	TGTGCCTGGAGTGTCTCTGAGGGGGCCCCAAGCTCTCGGGCTTTCTTT	CAWSVSEGAPSSRAFF
TRBJ2-7	large	TRBV5-6	.	TGTGCCAGCAGCTTCACGCCCCACCTAACCGAGCAGTACTTC	CASSFTPHLTEQYF
TRBJ2-4	medium-sized	TRBV30	.	TGTGCCTGGAGAACGGCAGGAGGGTACAAAAACATTCAGTACTTC	CAWRTAGGYKNIQYF
TRBJ2-2	medium-sized	TRBV7-7	.	TGTGCCAGCAGCTTAGGGCAGGGCTCTGGCGGGGAGCTGTTTTTT	CASSLGQGSGGELFF
TRBJ1-5	medium-sized	TRBV5-6	.	TGTGCCAGCAGCTTGTTTTTGTTATCCGAGGGTGGGAGCAATCAGCCCCAGCATTTT	CASSLFLLSEGGSNQPQHF
TRBJ1-2	.	TRBV5-1	.	TGCGCCAGCAGCTCGACTTTCGGGGATGGCTACACCTTC	CASSSTFGDGYTF